A single sample gave rise to the 25 T cell receptor beta chains below, sequenced in a study of regulatory T cells in long-lasting Graves disease. Through Arm-PCR of CDR3 regions and iRepertoire HTBI primers, TCR beta libraries were built. Each CDR3 protein gets one entry after TCRdb re-called the multiplex PCR reads with MiXCR. In the table there are about 660,000 distinct CDR3 sequences, around 30% of which are singletons. Time point given: persistent/refractory GD, antithyroid drugs over 5 years with positive TRAb. Scientists built the TCR library using RNA that was extracted from PBMCs. The input for sequencing was peripheral blood mononuclear cells (PBMCs), taken when the disease was refractory, from a patient treated with antithyroid drugs. All receptors come from a female donor with Graves disease.

This clonotype occurred a few times. CDR3 nucleotide sequence: TGCAGTGCTATTTCCTGGCAGGGGGTGTCTAACTATGGCTACACCTTC. Amino acids: CSAISWQGVSNYGYTF. The genes are TRBV20-1 and TRBJ1-2, with TRBD1 matching over 7 bases. V dropped 4 bases and J dropped 0; count of bases not matched to a gene: 11. Germline CDR1 and CDR2: DFQATT and SNEGSKA (reference sequence). This CDR3 contains 16 residues.

This clonotype showed up many times. The chain links TRBV11-3 to TRBJ1-5; 8 nucleotides match TRBD1. V lost 5 bases, J lost 0 bases, and 3 bases stayed unmatched. This CDR3 spans 15 amino acids. Germline values: CDR1 SGHNT, CDR2 YENEEA. CDR3 nucleotide sequence: TGTGCCAGCAGCGGGGACAGGAATAGCAATCAGCCCCAGCATTTT. It codes for CASSGDRNSNQPQHF. Variable domain in full (rest from reference TRBV11-3 and TRBJ1-5): EAGVVQSPRYKIIEKKQPVAFWCNPISGHNTLYWYLQNLGQGPELLIRYENEEAVDDSQLPKDRFSAERLKGVDSTLKIQPAELGDSAVYLCASSGDRNSNQPQHFGDGTRLSIL.

The V and J genes are TRBV24-1 and TRBJ2-5; 10 bases are shared with TRBD1. V was pared by 4 bases and J by 5 bases, with 6 bases of the junction left unmatched. In germline, CDR1 is KGHDR, CDR2 SFDVKD. CDR3 size: 15 residues. CDR3 region: CATSEWTGGEETQYF. The CDR3 coding sequence is TGTGCCACCAGTGAGTGGACAGGGGGTGAGGAGACCCAGTACTTC.

As concerns this clonotype: A much larger clone lies a single base off, so this may be a read error. The V gene is TRBV12-3 or TRBV12-4, the J gene TRBJ2-5; the D is unclear. The CDR3 runs to 16 residues. Trimming shortened V by 4 bases and J by 3 bases, and 18 bases separated the two germline ends. CDR3 nucleotides: TGTGCCAGCAGTTCCCACTCGACGGAGAACGAAGAGACCCAGTACTTC. Translation gives CASSSHSTENEETQYF.

This clonotype was recorded at least ten times. This chain connects TRBV3-1 to TRBJ1-6, with unresolved D. The CDR3 covers 12 residues. Looked up from germline, CDR1 is LGHDT and CDR2 is YNNKEL (reference sequence). Deletions cut 4 bases from V and 7 bases from J, with 5 bases between. The CDR3: CASSLANSPLHF. The CDR3 bases are TGTGCCAGCAGCCTGGCGAATTCACCCCTCCACTTT.

This clonotype was found many times. The chain carries TRBV10-2 and TRBJ2-7, with no clear D. This CDR3 contains 13 residues. Trimming shortened V by 6 bases and J by 2 bases, and 11 bases separated the two germline ends. Germline values: CDR1 WSHSY, CDR2 SAAADI. The CDR3 DNA sequence: TGCGCCAGCAGCCCCGGGTCGACCTACGAGCAGTACTTC. Its protein is CASSPGSTYEQYF.

This clonotype was observed a few times. The chain combines TRBV5-1 with TRBJ1-4; tentatively, D is TRBD1 (5 bases). This CDR3 comprises 15 residues. The V gene lost 2 bases and the J gene lost 7 bases, with 15 bases spanning the gap. The germline V gene has CDR1 SGHRS and CDR2 YFSETQ. CDR3 sequence: CASSLSSTVVEKLFF. The DNA for the CDR3 is TGCGCCAGCAGCTTATCCTCGACAGTTGTTGAAAAACTGTTTTTT.

The chain employs TRBV6-1 and TRBJ2-2, with TRBD1 as a possible D gene (6 bases). Looked up from germline, CDR1 is MNHNS and CDR2 is SASEGT. V was shortened by 2 bases and J by 1 base, with 11 bases between the two germline ends. The CDR3 is 16 amino acids. The CDR3 sequence is CASSEFGRGNTGELFF. CDR3 bases: TGTGCCAGCAGTGAATTTGGCAGGGGGAACACCGGGGAGCTGTTTTTT.

V and J are TRBV10-3 and TRBJ1-6; D call uncertain. This CDR3 has 14 residues. From germline, CDR1 is ENHRY and CDR2 SYGVKD. V was cut by 2 bases and J by 6 bases, with 8 bases left in between. The CDR3 loop reads CAISEADFNSPLHF. The CDR3 DNA reads as TGTGCCATCAGTGAGGCGGATTTTAATTCACCCCTCCACTTT.

The chain has TRBV20-1 and TRBJ1-5; D gene ambiguous. This CDR3 region has 14 residues. The germline CDR1 and CDR2 sequences are DFQATT and SNEGSKA (reference sequence). The V end was cut by 3 bases, the J end by 7 bases, with 16 bases between. The DNA for the CDR3 is TGCAGTGCTAGTCGGGGTGGCCAAGGACAGCCCCAGCATTTT. This encodes CSASRGGQGQPQHF.

This clonotype was recorded at least ten times. This CDR3 is CASFTPGAGGNTIYF. The CDR3 nucleotides are TGTGCCAGCTTCACCCCCGGGGCAGGAGGAAACACCATATATTTT. V gene TRBV28 combines with J gene TRBJ1-3; a weak D match, TRBD1 (5 bases). Germline CDR1 reads MDHEN; CDR2 reads SYDVKM. CDR3 length: 15 residues. The ends were cut back, 8 bases at V and 4 bases at J, with 18 bases in the middle.

This clonotype was found a few times. This chain links TRBV6-2 or TRBV6-3 with TRBJ2-5, with TRBD2 identical over 8 bases. The CDR3 extends over 16 amino acids. V gave up 3 bases and J gave up 2 bases; unmatched junction bases: 8. From germline, CDR1 is MNHEY and CDR2 SVGEGT. DNA for the CDR3: TGTGCCAGCAGTTATACCGACGGGGGGGTACAAGAGACCCAGTACTTC. Translating it yields CASSYTDGGVQETQYF.

This clonotype was picked up a small number of times. The genes are TRBV3-1 and TRBJ1-1, with D maybe TRBD1 (5 bases). The germline CDR1 and CDR2 sequences are LGHDT and YNNKEL (reference sequence). Trimming left V 6 bases short and J 9 bases short, with 23 bases between. This CDR3 has 15 amino acids. CDR3: CASSQWGDRAYQAFF. The CDR3 DNA is TGTGCCAGCAGTCAATGGGGGGATAGAGCCTACCAAGCTTTCTTT.

This clonotype was detected only a few times. V gene TRBV5-1 combines with J gene TRBJ1-1, with 8 bases lining up with TRBD1. V shed 0 bases and J 2 bases; nucleotides not matched to a gene: 3. The CDR3 contains 15 residues. Germline-derived CDR1 and CDR2 are SGHRS and YFSETQ. The DNA of the CDR3 is TGCGCCAGCAGCTTGGGACAGGGGTTTAACACTGAAGCTTTCTTT. Translated: CASSLGQGFNTEAFF.

The chain recombines TRBV20-1 with TRBJ1-6, with TRBD1 as a possible D gene (6 bases). Germline V gives CDR1 DFQATT, CDR2 SNEGSKA (reference sequence). V lost 5 bases and J 5 bases, leaving 16 bases between the germline ends. This CDR3 has 15 residues. The chain's CDR3 is CSAEAGGGNNSPLHF. In DNA, the CDR3 is TGCAGTGCTGAGGCGGGGGGCGGAAATAATTCACCCCTCCACTTT.

In its sample, this clonotype was seen a few times. The chain uses TRBV2 and TRBJ2-5, with 8 bases fitting TRBD2. The CDR3 loop spans 13 amino acids. The ends lost 1 base at V and 9 bases at J; junction bases unmatched: 4. The V gene's germline CDR1 is SNHLY and CDR2 FYNNEI. CDR3 amino acids: CASSEERELAQYF. Written as DNA, the CDR3 is TGTGCCAGCAGTGAAGAGCGGGAGCTGGCCCAGTACTTC.

The rearrangement uses TRBV3-1 and TRBJ2-7; 10 bases fit TRBD2. Losses at the gene ends were 2 bases for V and 3 bases for J; bases not matched to a gene: 4. The CDR3 contains 15 residues. Germline assignment: CDR1 LGHDT and CDR2 YNNKEL (reference sequence). The CDR3 bases are TGTGCCAGCAGCCAACTAGCGGGAGTCCGCTACGAGCAGTACTTC. Its protein is CASSQLAGVRYEQYF.

This clonotype has ten or more counts. Written as DNA, the CDR3 is TGTGCCAGCAGCTTAGAGGGCCAGGGCTCCTACGAGCAGTACTTC. It is translated as CASSLEGQGSYEQYF. The chain carries TRBV11-1 and TRBJ2-7; maybe TRBD1 (5 bases). This CDR3 spans 15 amino acids. With 1 base removed from V and 0 bases from J, the gap between germline ends came to 10 bases. The germline gives CDR1 SGHAT, CDR2 FQDESV (reference sequence).

This clonotype has only a few counts. The chain combines TRBV12-3 or TRBV12-4 with TRBJ1-1, with 8 bases lining up with TRBD1. The CDR3 totals 14 residues. V dropped 6 bases and J dropped 3; count of bases not matched to a gene: 6. The CDR3 sequence is CASRPRGPDTEAFF. DNA of the CDR3: TGTGCCAGCAGACCCAGGGGGCCTGACACTGAAGCTTTCTTT.

The CDR3 protein is CASSAREGNGYTF. Written as DNA, the CDR3 is TGTGCCAGCTCAGCGAGGGAGGGGAATGGCTACACCTTC. The chain employs TRBV18 and TRBJ1-2; possibly TRBD1 for D (5 bases). CDR1 is KGHSH and CDR2 is LQKENI in the germline V gene. This CDR3 is 13 amino acids long. Deletions cut 5 bases from V and 6 bases from J, with 13 bases between.

V and J are TRBV5-4 and TRBJ2-5; D possibly corresponds to TRBD2 (7 bases). The germline V gene has CDR1 SGHNT and CDR2 YYREEE (reference sequence). The V end lost 4 bases, the J end lost 5 bases, and 18 bases lay between the germline ends. This CDR3 is 15 amino acids long. The CDR3 DNA reads as TGTGCCAGCAGCCCCCGGGGGGCGGGAGCTGAGACCCAGTACTTC. Encoded protein: CASSPRGAGAETQYF.

The table lists this clonotype with a few counts. This rearrangement joins TRBV20-1 to TRBJ1-2; D possibly corresponds to TRBD1 (5 bases). The germline CDR1 and CDR2 sequences are DFQATT and SNEGSKA (reference sequence). Between the trimmed V and J ends, which lost 2 bases and 5 bases, there was a span of 21 bases. The CDR3 loop spans 16 amino acids. The chain's CDR3 is CSARKNPAGRNYGYTF. In DNA form, the CDR3 reads TGCAGTGCTAGAAAAAATCCGGCAGGGCGCAATTATGGCTACACCTTC.

Only one count was recorded for this clonotype. This chain uses TRBV5-1 with TRBJ2-7, with 8 bases aligning to TRBD1. The CDR3 is 15 amino acids. The V gene's germline CDR1 is SGHRS and CDR2 YFSETQ. V lost 3 bases, J lost 2 bases, and 7 bases stayed unmatched. This CDR3 reads CASSWRGQEPYEQYF. The CDR3 DNA follows: TGCGCCAGCAGCTGGCGGGGACAGGAGCCCTACGAGCAGTACTTC.

A word on this clonotype: One end of the junction fails to match germline, which may point to a read error. This chain uses TRBV29-1 with TRBJ1-2; the match to TRBD1 covers 7 bases. The CDR3 loop spans 13 amino acids. Germline V gene lookup returns CDR1 SQVTM and CDR2 ANQGSEA. DNA of the CDR3: TGCAGCGTTGAAAACCGGGACAGCTATGACTACACCTTC. Encoded protein: CSVENRDSYDYTF.

This chain links TRBV18 with TRBJ1-4, with no clear D. Looked up from germline, CDR1 is KGHSH and CDR2 is LQKENI. The CDR3 consists of 18 residues. V was cut by 4 bases and J by 0 bases, with 18 bases left in between. The CDR3 nucleotides are TGTGCCAGCTCACTGGAGACACTCTTTGGGTCAACTAATGAAAAACTGTTTTTT. This sequence encodes CASSLETLFGSTNEKLFF.